Presented here are 11 T cell receptor beta chains from one specimen sequenced in a study of T cells after yellow fever vaccination (dated by TCRdb to about 2019). Reading the label with the study, this specimen's treatment or condition is: live attenuated yellow fever vaccine strain. The library relied on 5' RACE. TCRdb names Illumina NovaSeq 6000 as the instrument used. The raw public reads went through TCRdb reprocessing: fastp at Q25, MiXCR clone calling, in-frame beta chains kept. Duplicate CDR3 protein sequences are folded into a single record with the most common DNA and genes. Counted in this sample were about 340,000 distinct CDR3 sequences; around an eighth of them appeared once. Together, the top ten hold approximately 3.3% of the sample. Material: CD4+ T cells sorted from PBMCs, obtained 15 days after the yellow fever booster vaccination. Every receptor here comes from a man in his late teens or twenties who received the YFV17D yellow fever vaccine.

The chain is built from TRBV19 and TRBJ1-2; no definite D call. Per germline, CDR1 LNHDA and CDR2 SQIVND (reference sequence). CDR3 length: 14 amino acids. V lost 5 bases and J lost 5, with 15 bases in between. CDR3 in amino acids: CASSLTLKGYGYTF. The CDR3 DNA reads as TGTGCCAGTAGTTTAACGCTGAAGGGATATGGCTACACCTTC.

In its sample, this clonotype was seen once. V and J are TRBV6-1 and TRBJ1-2; 7 nucleotides align to TRBD1. Germline CDR1 reads MNHNS; CDR2 reads SASEGT. The CDR3 length is 16 residues. J was trimmed by 4 bases and V by 6 bases; bases with no gene match: 14. CDR3 nucleotides: TGTGCCAGCAGCGACCTCCACCGGGACAGCGGCTATGGCTACACCTTC. Amino acid sequence: CASSDLHRDSGYGYTF.

Ten or more counts support this clonotype. V gene TRBV6-2 or TRBV6-3 combines with J gene TRBJ1-2; no definite D call. The CDR3 is 14 residues long. Between the trimmed V and J ends, which lost 4 bases and 4 bases, there was a span of 13 bases. Germline CDR1 MNHEY, CDR2 SVGEGT. CDR3 sequence reads: CASSWNRPVYGYTF. The CDR3 bases are TGTGCCAGCAGTTGGAACAGACCAGTCTATGGCTACACCTTC.

This clonotype was seen more than once but under ten times. The chain joins TRBV6-5 to TRBJ2-5, with 7 nucleotides matching TRBD2. The CDR3 has 16 amino acids. In germline, CDR1 is MNHEY, CDR2 SVGAGI. V lost 6 bases and J lost 4; bases outside the gene matches: 14. CDR3 protein: CASSTRGGNIVETQYF. As DNA, the CDR3 is TGTGCCAGCAGCACCCGGGGAGGGAATATCGTAGAGACCCAGTACTTC.

Written as DNA, the CDR3 is TGTGCCAGCAGCGGACCCGCGGCCAGCGATCCTAGCACAGATACGCAGTATTTT. Translation gives CASSGPAASDPSTDTQYF. The chain employs TRBV9 and TRBJ2-3; D is unresolved. The CDR3 runs 18 residues. Germline V gene sequence: CDR1 SGDLS, CDR2 YYNGEE. V was pared by 3 bases and J by 0 bases, with 20 bases between.

This clonotype came up a few times. V and J are TRBV4-2 and TRBJ2-5; 9 positions match TRBD2. After removal of 0 bases from V and 5 bases from J, the junction contained 10 bases not matched to a gene. Germline V gene lookup returns CDR1 LGHNA and CDR2 YNFKEQ. CDR3 length: 17 residues. CDR3 sequence reads: CASSQDAGGGAYETQYF. The CDR3 nucleotides are TGTGCCAGCAGCCAAGATGCAGGCGGGGGGGCGTATGAGACCCAGTACTTC.

CDR3 sequence (DNA): TGTGCCAGCTCGCTCGACAGAGCTAATGAAAAACTGTTTTTT. Its translation is CASSLDRANEKLFF. The chain carries TRBV18 and TRBJ1-4; TRBD1 might be the D (5 bases). Trimming shortened V by 6 bases and J by 3 bases, and 11 bases separated the two germline ends. The CDR3 totals 14 residues. CDR1 KGHSH and CDR2 LQKENI come from the germline V gene.

This clonotype was detected ten times or more. J is TRBJ2-1 and V is TRBV6-5; D may be TRBD1 or TRBD2 (6 bases each). The germline V gene has CDR1 MNHEY and CDR2 SVGAGI. CDR3 length: 13 amino acids. V was pared by 6 bases and J by 10 bases, with 16 bases between. The CDR3 region is CASRVRGTGEQFF. CDR3 nucleotides: TGTGCCAGCAGGGTTAGGGGGACTGGCGAGCAGTTCTTC.

This clonotype was recorded many times. The chain's CDR3 is CASSELDNPYYNEQFF. The CDR3 DNA follows: TGTGCCAGCAGCGAATTGGACAACCCGTACTACAATGAGCAGTTCTTC. This sequence joins TRBV9 and TRBJ2-1; maybe TRBD1 (5 bases). Trimming stripped 3 bases from V and 3 bases from J, with 16 bases between. Germline CDR1 SGDLS, CDR2 YYNGEE. The length of the CDR3 is 16 residues. Variable domain in full (rest from reference TRBV9 and TRBJ2-1): DSGVTQTPKHLITATGQRVTLRCSPRSGDLSVYWYQQSLDQGLQFLIQYYNGEERAKGNILERFSAQQFPDLHSELNLSSLELGDSALYFCASSELDNPYYNEQFFGPGTRLTVL.

With respect to this clonotype: The junction differs from germline at one of its ends, possibly a read error. The chain employs TRBV12-3 or TRBV12-4 and TRBJ1-4; no firm D call. The CDR3 loop spans 13 amino acids. The CDR3 sequence: CATSIATNEKLFF. As DNA, the CDR3 is TGTGCCACCAGTATTGCAACTAATGAAAAACTGTTTTTT.

This clonotype was detected only a few times. The rearrangement links TRBV7-2 to TRBJ2-7, with D uncertain. This CDR3 spans 16 amino acids. The V end was cut by 2 bases, the J end by 3 bases, with 17 bases between. Germline V gene sequence: CDR1 SGHTA, CDR2 FQGNSA. The CDR3 DNA follows: TGTGCCAGCAGCTTAAAGTCAGCTAACGATCTCTACGAGCAGTACTTC. The encoded protein is CASSLKSANDLYEQYF. Looking up the rest from reference TRBV7-2 and TRBJ2-7 gives the full variable domain: GAGVSQSPSNKVTEKGKDVELRCDPISGHTALYWYRQSLGQGLEFLIYFQGNSAPDKSGLPSDRFSAERTGGSVSTLTIQRTQQEDSAVYLCASSLKSANDLYEQYFGPGTRLTVT.